Below, 22 T cell receptor beta chains from the same sample are listed, as sequenced in a study of CD8 T cells in Susac syndrome. With random hexamers, reverse transcription was performed on about 0.45 to 1 ug of RNA. One entry per CDR3 protein, called by TCRdb with MiXCR from the immunoSEQ multiplex PCR reads. Found here are 95,000 to 150,000 distinct CDR3 sequences, approximately 96% of them singletons; the top ten hold approximately 0.15%. Material: CD4+ T cells from PBMCs. The receptors come from a human donor with Susac syndrome.

The chain is built from TRBV6-6 and TRBJ2-7; D is undetermined. The ends were cut back, 5 bases at V and 6 bases at J, with 11 bases in the middle. CDR1 is MNHNY and CDR2 is SVGAGI in the germline V gene (reference sequence). The CDR3 totals 12 residues. CDR3 in DNA: TGTGCCAGCAGTCCCGCATACCGCGAGCAGTACTTC. It codes for CASSPAYREQYF.

The gene calls are TRBV19 and TRBJ2-7, with 8 bases aligning to TRBD2. Germline V gene lookup returns CDR1 LNHDA and CDR2 SQIVND (reference sequence). This CDR3 comprises 13 residues. CDR3 nucleotide sequence: TGTGCTTCTGGTTTTAGCGGGGCCTACGAGCAGTACTTC. Its translation is CASGFSGAYEQYF. Combining the CDR3 with reference TRBV19 and TRBJ2-7 gives the whole variable domain DGGITQSPKYLFRKEGQNVTLSCEQNLNHDAMYWYRQDPGQGLRLIYYSQIVNDFQKGDIAEGYSVSREKKESFPLTVTSAQKNPTAFYLCASGFSGAYEQYFGPGTRLTVT.

V is TRBV29-1 and J is TRBJ2-1; 9 bases line up with TRBD1. V lost 5 bases and J lost 4; bases outside the gene matches: 9. CDR3 length: 15 residues. Germline V gene data show CDR1 as SQVTM and CDR2 as ANQGSEA. This CDR3 is CSVSGMGTGYNEQFF. In DNA, the CDR3 is TGCAGCGTTTCCGGTATGGGGACAGGGTACAATGAGCAGTTCTTC.

This clonotype has only one observation. The chain links TRBV29-1 to TRBJ2-5; a possible D gene is TRBD1 (6 bases). Between the trimmed V and J ends, which lost 3 bases and 2 bases, there was a span of 10 bases. The CDR3 extends over 13 amino acids. CDR1 is SQVTM and CDR2 is ANQGSEA in the germline V gene. The CDR3 region has the DNA TGCAGCGTTGACAGGGGCCTTCAAGAGACCCAGTACTTC. Amino acid sequence: CSVDRGLQETQYF.

The chain recombines TRBV5-1 with TRBJ2-1; D not certain. Germline CDR1 and CDR2: SGHRS and YFSETQ. CDR3 size: 14 residues. V was clipped by 5 bases and J by 2 bases, with 11 bases between them. CDR3 bases: TGCGCCAGCAGGTCAGGTAGGGCCTACAATGAGCAGTTCTTC. Amino acid sequence: CASRSGRAYNEQFF.

The chain employs TRBV25-1 and TRBJ2-1; D gene unclear. This CDR3 is 11 amino acids long. V was pared by 6 bases and J by 8 bases, with 8 bases between. Germline lookup yields CDR1 MGHDK and CDR2 SYGVNS. The CDR3 nucleotides are TGTGCCAGCAGGGGAATCCATGAGCAGTTCTTC. It encodes CASRGIHEQFF.

The chain uses TRBV24-1 and TRBJ2-2; no firm D call. Looked up from germline, CDR1 is KGHDR and CDR2 is SFDVKD. The ends were cut back, 2 bases at V and 7 bases at J, with 10 bases in the middle. This CDR3 is built from 14 residues. The DNA for the CDR3 is TGTGCCACCAGTGATTCCCGTGGGCGCGGGGAGCTGTTTTTT. This encodes CATSDSRGRGELFF.

This chain uses TRBV20-1 with TRBJ1-5, with D uncertain. The CDR3 totals 14 residues. V was clipped by 0 bases and J by 4 bases, with 10 bases between them. From germline, CDR1 is DFQATT and CDR2 SNEGSKA (reference sequence). The CDR3 coding sequence is TGCAGTGCTAGAGATCTGGCAGATAATCAGCCCCAGCATTTT. As protein: CSARDLADNQPQHF.

This sequence joins TRBV6-6 and TRBJ1-5, with a possible D match to TRBD1 (6 bases). V shed 7 bases and J shed 0 bases, with 13 bases lying between them. CDR3 length equals 15 residues. Germline CDR1 is MNHNY and CDR2 is SVGAGI (reference sequence). CDR3 amino acids: CASNGGIDSNQPQHF. CDR3 coding DNA: TGTGCCAGCAATGGGGGCATAGATAGCAATCAGCCCCAGCATTTT.

The gene calls are TRBV3-1 and TRBJ2-7, with 12 bases fitting TRBD2. The junction had 1 base not matched to a gene; V was cut back by 4 bases and J by 6 bases. The CDR3 consists of 13 residues. The germline CDR1 and CDR2 sequences are LGHDT and YNNKEL (reference sequence). The CDR3 sequence: CASSRTSGTEQYF. CDR3 in DNA: TGTGCCAGCAGCCGGACTAGCGGGACCGAGCAGTACTTC.

The CDR3 sequence is CASSHGADSYNEQFF. CDR3 DNA sequence: TGTGCCAGCAGCCACGGAGCGGATTCCTACAATGAGCAGTTCTTC. The genes are TRBV3-1 and TRBJ2-1, with a possible D match to TRBD2 (5 bases). V lost 3 bases and J 1 base, leaving 10 bases between the germline ends. This CDR3 has 15 amino acids. Germline-derived CDR1 and CDR2 are LGHDT and YNNKEL (reference sequence).

V and J are TRBV20-1 and TRBJ2-3; 9 bases map to TRBD1. Unmatched junction bases numbered 8, after V lost 3 bases and J lost 4 bases. CDR1 is DFQATT and CDR2 is SNEGSKA in the germline V gene (reference sequence). This CDR3 spans 15 amino acids. This CDR3 is CSASAGDRVADTQYF. In nucleotides, the CDR3 is TGCAGTGCTAGCGCCGGGGACAGGGTGGCAGATACGCAGTATTTT.

This chain uses TRBV5-1 with TRBJ2-7; possibly TRBD1 for D (6 bases). Per germline, CDR1 SGHRS and CDR2 YFSETQ. The germline V and J ends were trimmed by 0 bases and 4 bases, with 14 bases remaining between them. There are 15 residues in the CDR3. CDR3 sequence (DNA): TGCGCCAGCAGCTTGGGTCTGCAGGGGAAATACGAGCAGTACTTC. Translated, it gives CASSLGLQGKYEQYF.

The chain employs TRBV30 and TRBJ2-7; tentatively, D is TRBD1 or TRBD2 (5 bases each). V was pared by 2 bases and J by 2 bases, with 16 bases between. This CDR3 region has 15 residues. CDR1 and CDR2 (germline): GTSNPN, SVGIG (reference sequence). DNA of the CDR3: TGTGCCTGGAGTACCACTCTCGGGGCGACCTACGAGCAGTACTTC. The encoded protein is CAWSTTLGATYEQYF.

The CDR3 DNA reads TGCAGTGCTCCTCACGTGGCGGGAGGTGGCGAGCAGTACTTC. As protein: CSAPHVAGGGEQYF. The chain is built from TRBV20-1 and TRBJ2-7, with 8 bases fitting TRBD2. Germline lookup yields CDR1 DFQATT and CDR2 SNEGSKA (reference sequence). After removal of 5 bases from V and 6 bases from J, the junction contained 12 bases not matched to a gene. The CDR3 runs to 14 residues.

The genes are TRBV27 and TRBJ2-2; weak D call: TRBD1 (6 bases). CDR1 and CDR2 (germline): MNHEY, SMNVEV (reference sequence). Trimming took 5 bases from V and 7 from J, leaving 11 bases between them. CDR3 length: 13 residues. The CDR3 DNA reads as TGTGCCAGCAGTCGGGACAAGAGCGGGGAGCTGTTTTTT. Amino acid sequence: CASSRDKSGELFF.

The chain uses TRBV20-1 and TRBJ1-1; 7 bases are a match to TRBD1. This CDR3 has 14 residues. Trimming took 0 bases from V and 4 from J; bases not matched to a gene: 5. CDR1 and CDR2 (germline): DFQATT, SNEGSKA (reference sequence). The CDR3 spells CSARDRGGATEAFF. For the CDR3, the DNA is TGCAGTGCTAGAGACAGGGGGGGGGCCACTGAAGCTTTCTTT.

The chain is built from TRBV27 and TRBJ2-1, with 15 bases that match TRBD2. Losses at the gene ends were 6 bases for V and 7 bases for J; bases not matched to a gene: 10. CDR1 is MNHEY and CDR2 is SMNVEV in the germline V gene (reference sequence). CDR3 size: 17 residues. The CDR3 spells CASRPPGLAGGGNEQFF. CDR3 nucleotide sequence: TGTGCCAGCAGACCCCCGGGACTAGCGGGAGGAGGTAATGAGCAGTTCTTC.

The rearrangement links TRBV4-1 to TRBJ1-2; TRBD1 matches 9 bases. The junction had 2 bases not matched to a gene; V was cut back by 0 bases and J by 0 bases. The germline V gene encodes CDR1 MGHRA and CDR2 YSYEKL. The CDR3 loop spans 16 amino acids. In nucleotides, the CDR3 is TGCGCCAGCAGCCAAGATAGGGACAGGGCTAACTATGGCTACACCTTC. Translation: CASSQDRDRANYGYTF.

This chain uses TRBV7-3 with TRBJ1-2, with D possibly TRBD1 on 6 matching bases. Trimming cost V 5 bases and J 0 bases, with 16 bases left between them. The CDR3 is 16 residues long. Germline values: CDR1 SGHTA, CDR2 FQGTGA. CDR3 sequence reads: CASSPRGGLSNYGYTF. CDR3 DNA sequence: TGTGCCAGCAGCCCCCGAGGGGGGCTCTCTAACTATGGCTACACCTTC.

The chain joins TRBV2 to TRBJ2-2; D perhaps matches TRBD2 (5 bases). Germline V gene data show CDR1 as SNHLY and CDR2 as FYNNEI. The CDR3 sequence is 15 residues long. Trimming removed 8 bases from V and 5 bases from J, with 18 bases in between. The CDR3, as DNA: TGTGCCAGCCATCGGGAATCTTTAGGAACCGGGGAGCTGTTTTTT. Translated, it gives CASHRESLGTGELFF.

The gene calls are TRBV7-9 and TRBJ1-2, with a possible D match to TRBD1 (6 bases). This CDR3 spans 16 amino acids. From germline, CDR1 is SEHNR and CDR2 FQNEAQ (reference sequence). V was cut by 3 bases and J by 0 bases, with 14 bases left in between. CDR3 region: CASSLGGSGANYGYTF. CDR3 nucleotides: TGTGCCAGCAGCTTGGGGGGCAGTGGAGCTAACTATGGCTACACCTTC. Based on the CDR3 plus reference TRBV7-9 and TRBJ1-2, the full variable domain is DTGVSQNPRHKITKRGQNVTFRCDPISEHNRLYWYRQTLGQGPEFLTYFQNEAQLEKSRLLSDRFSAERPKGSFSTLEIQRTEQGDSAMYLCASSLGGSGANYGYTFGSGTRLTVV.